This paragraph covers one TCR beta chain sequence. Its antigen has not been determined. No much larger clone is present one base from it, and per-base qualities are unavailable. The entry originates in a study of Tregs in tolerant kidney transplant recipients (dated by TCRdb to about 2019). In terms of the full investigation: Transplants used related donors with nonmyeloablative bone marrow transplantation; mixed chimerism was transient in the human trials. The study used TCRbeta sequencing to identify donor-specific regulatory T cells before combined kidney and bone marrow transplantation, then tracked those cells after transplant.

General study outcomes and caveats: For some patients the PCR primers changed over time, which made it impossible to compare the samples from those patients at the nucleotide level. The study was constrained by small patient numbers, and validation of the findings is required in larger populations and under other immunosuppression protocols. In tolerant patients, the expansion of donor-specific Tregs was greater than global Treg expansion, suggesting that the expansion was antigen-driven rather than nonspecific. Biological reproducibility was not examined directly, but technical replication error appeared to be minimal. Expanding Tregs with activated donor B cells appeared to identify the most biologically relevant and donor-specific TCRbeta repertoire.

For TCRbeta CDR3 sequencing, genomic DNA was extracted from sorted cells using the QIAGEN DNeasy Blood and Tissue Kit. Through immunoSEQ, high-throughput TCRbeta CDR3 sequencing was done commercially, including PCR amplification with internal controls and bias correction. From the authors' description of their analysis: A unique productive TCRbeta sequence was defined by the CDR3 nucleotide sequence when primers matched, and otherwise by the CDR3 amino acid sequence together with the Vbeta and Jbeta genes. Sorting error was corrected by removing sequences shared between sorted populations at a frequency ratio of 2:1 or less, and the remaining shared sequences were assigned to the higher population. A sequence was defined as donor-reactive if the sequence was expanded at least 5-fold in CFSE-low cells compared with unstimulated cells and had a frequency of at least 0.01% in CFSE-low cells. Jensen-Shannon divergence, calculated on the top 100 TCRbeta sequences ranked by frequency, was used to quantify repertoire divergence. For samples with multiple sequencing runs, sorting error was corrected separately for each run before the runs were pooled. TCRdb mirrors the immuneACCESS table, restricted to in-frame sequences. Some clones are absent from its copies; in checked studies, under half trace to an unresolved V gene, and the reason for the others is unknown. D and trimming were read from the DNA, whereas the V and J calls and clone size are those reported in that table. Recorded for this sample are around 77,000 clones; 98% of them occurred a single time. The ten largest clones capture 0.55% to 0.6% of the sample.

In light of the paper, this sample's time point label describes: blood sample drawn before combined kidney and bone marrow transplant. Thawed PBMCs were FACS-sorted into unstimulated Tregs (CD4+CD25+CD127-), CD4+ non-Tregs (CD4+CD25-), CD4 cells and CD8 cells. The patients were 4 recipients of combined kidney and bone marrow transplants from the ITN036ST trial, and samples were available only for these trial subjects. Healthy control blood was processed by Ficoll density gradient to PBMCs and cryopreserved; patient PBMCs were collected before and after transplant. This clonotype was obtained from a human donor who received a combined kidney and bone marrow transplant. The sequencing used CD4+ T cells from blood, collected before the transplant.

For the CDR3, the sequence is CASSFTGGNQPQHF. At the DNA level, the sequence is TGTGCCAGCAGTTTCACAGGGGGCAATCAGCCCCAGCATTTT. The V gene is TRBV6-1 and the J gene is TRBJ1-5, and 7 junctional nucleotides match TRBD1. Relative to germline, V is missing 5 bases and J is missing 2 bases, with 3 bases of the junction outside any gene match. Via the germline V gene, CDR1 is MNHNS and CDR2 SASEGT. Spanning cysteine to phenylalanine, the CDR3 consists of 14 amino acids. Only the CDR3 DNA is retained, 42 bases long and in frame from the first base.